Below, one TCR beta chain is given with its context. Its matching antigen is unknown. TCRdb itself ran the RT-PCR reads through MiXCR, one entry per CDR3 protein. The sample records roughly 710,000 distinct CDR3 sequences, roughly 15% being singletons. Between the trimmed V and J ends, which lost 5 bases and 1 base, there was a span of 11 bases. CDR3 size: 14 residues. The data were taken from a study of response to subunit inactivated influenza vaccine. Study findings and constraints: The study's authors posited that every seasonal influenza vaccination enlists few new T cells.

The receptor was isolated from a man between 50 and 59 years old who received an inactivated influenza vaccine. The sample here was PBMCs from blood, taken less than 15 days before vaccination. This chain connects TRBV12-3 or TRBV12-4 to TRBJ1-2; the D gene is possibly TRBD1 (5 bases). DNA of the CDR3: TGTGCCAGCAGTACCAGGGATCTTAACTATGGCTACACCTTC. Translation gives CASSTRDLNYGYTF.